Presented here are 9 T cell receptor beta chains from one specimen sequenced in a study of T cells in Graves' hyperthyroidism and ophthalmopathy. TCR beta CDR3 sequences were amplified from RNA transcripts. During a first-round RT-PCR of the TCR CDR3, the HTBI primer set was used. One entry per CDR3 protein results from TCRdb running MiXCR on the multiplex PCR reads. The data hold about 98,000 distinct CDR3 sequences, with 35% to 50% observed a single time. Sequencing input: peripheral blood or thyroid tissue (not recorded which). The receptor set was obtained from a woman aged 30 to 39 with Graves' hyperthyroidism.

This clonotype was observed many times. This rearrangement joins TRBV28 to TRBJ1-2; 10 bases are a match to TRBD1. Per the germline V gene, CDR1 is MDHEN and CDR2 is SYDVKM. V lost 5 bases, J lost 7 bases, and 7 bases stayed unmatched. CDR3 length: 14 amino acids. CDR3 protein: CASSLMTGGSGYTF. CDR3 nucleotides: TGTGCCAGCAGTCTAATGACAGGGGGCAGTGGCTACACCTTC.

This chain joins TRBV6-5 and TRBJ1-1; D unclear. The CDR3 has 13 residues. The germline CDR1 and CDR2 sequences are MNHEY and SVGAGI. V was pared by 4 bases and J by 7 bases, with 13 bases between. The CDR3 loop reads CASSLMFTGEAFF. The CDR3 coding sequence is TGTGCCAGCAGTTTAATGTTCACGGGTGAAGCTTTCTTT.

This clonotype appeared many times. V is TRBV29-1 and J is TRBJ2-5; a weak D match, TRBD2 (7 bases). Trimming left V 2 bases short and J 3 bases short, with 10 bases between. The V gene's germline CDR1 is SQVTM and CDR2 ANQGSEA. The length of the CDR3 is 13 residues. CDR3 sequence (DNA): TGCAGCGTTGAAAGGGGGGGGAAAGAGACCCAGTACTTC. Protein: CSVERGGKETQYF.

The sample holds many counts of this clonotype. In DNA form, the CDR3 reads TGTGCCAGCACCCTGCGGACTAGCGGGGTAACCTACGAGCAGTACTTC. As protein: CASTLRTSGVTYEQYF. The V call is TRBV28, the J call TRBJ2-7; 12 bases are shared with TRBD2. The CDR3 loop spans 16 amino acids. The germline V gene has CDR1 MDHEN and CDR2 SYDVKM. With 7 bases clipped from V and 2 bases from J, the junction kept 9 bases outside the gene matches.

This clonotype was observed many times. The chain joins TRBV5-1 to TRBJ1-1, with 8 bases fitting TRBD1. Germline V gene data show CDR1 as SGHRS and CDR2 as YFSETQ. The V gene end was trimmed by 4 bases and the J gene end by 0 bases; junction bases not matched to a gene: 5. The CDR3 is 15 amino acids. The CDR3 DNA sequence: TGCGCCAGCAGCCTACGACAGGGGTTGAACACTGAAGCTTTCTTT. It codes for CASSLRQGLNTEAFF. The complete variable domain, with remaining parts taken from reference TRBV5-1 and TRBJ1-1, reads KAGVTQTPRYLIKTRGQQVTLSCSPISGHRSVSWYQQTPGQGLQFLFEYFSETQRNKGNFPGRFSGRQFSNSRSEMNVSTLELGDSALYLCASSLRQGLNTEAFFGQGTRLTVV.

The chain carries TRBV2 and TRBJ2-7, with unresolved D. The germline CDR1 and CDR2 sequences are SNHLY and FYNNEI. CDR3 length equals 13 residues. CDR3: CARERALSYEQYF. The DNA of the CDR3 is TGTGCTAGAGAACGAGCGCTATCCTACGAGCAGTACTTC.

The gene calls are TRBV9 and TRBJ2-2, with D unresolved. Per the germline V gene, CDR1 is SGDLS and CDR2 is YYNGEE. Between the trimmed V and J ends, which lost 5 bases and 6 bases, there was a span of 8 bases. The CDR3 covers 12 residues. Here the CDR3 reads CASRNPSGELFF. The CDR3 coding sequence is TGTGCCAGCAGAAATCCGTCCGGGGAGCTGTTTTTT.

The table lists this clonotype with a few counts. The V gene is TRBV18, the J gene TRBJ2-7, with D possibly being TRBD1 (6 bases). The length of the CDR3 is 14 residues. V was cut by 6 bases and J by 2 bases, with 14 bases left in between. Germline V gene data show CDR1 as KGHSH and CDR2 as LQKENI. CDR3: CASSEKQGPYEQYF. The CDR3 DNA follows: TGTGCCAGCTCGGAGAAACAGGGCCCCTACGAGCAGTACTTC.

This clonotype was recorded at least ten times. The chain combines TRBV5-1 with TRBJ1-4; 11 bases match TRBD1. Germline V CDR1 and CDR2: SGHRS, YFSETQ. This CDR3 region has 14 residues. After removal of 3 bases from V and 6 bases from J, the junction contained 1 base not matched to a gene. The CDR3 coding sequence is TGCGCCAGCAGCTGGGGACAGGGGGATGAAAAACTGTTTTTT. Its protein is CASSWGQGDEKLFF.